This T cell receptor beta chain was documented in a study of T-cell memory formation after mild COVID-19. Overall study context: Clustering of TCRs was largely donor specific. Study outcomes and limitations: CD4+ clones that contracted lay mainly in CM and EM; CD8+ ones lay in EMRA. The second-wave clones peaking on day 37 were not confirmed as SARS-CoV-2-specific.

On this clonotype itself: Its antigen is still unknown.

The germline gives CDR1 LGHNA, CDR2 YSLEER. Losses at the gene ends were 3 bases for V and 7 bases for J; bases not matched to a gene: 7. CDR3 length equals 15 residues. TCRdb used MiXCR to reprocess the 5' RACE reads, holding one entry per CDR3 protein. The sample lists 400,000 to 550,000 distinct CDR3 sequences; roughly 23% were seen once. The chain couples TRBV4-3 to TRBJ2-2, with 8 bases fitting TRBD1. This TCR was recovered from an adult woman who had mild COVID-19 (a few samples of this study predate the infection). Cell type and time point are not known. The sequencing input was PBMCs or a T cell subset sorted from them (not recorded which). Here the CDR3 DNA reads TGCGCCAGCAGCCAGGGCACAGGGGGGATCGGGGAGCTGTTTTTT. This gives the protein CASSQGTGGIGELFF.